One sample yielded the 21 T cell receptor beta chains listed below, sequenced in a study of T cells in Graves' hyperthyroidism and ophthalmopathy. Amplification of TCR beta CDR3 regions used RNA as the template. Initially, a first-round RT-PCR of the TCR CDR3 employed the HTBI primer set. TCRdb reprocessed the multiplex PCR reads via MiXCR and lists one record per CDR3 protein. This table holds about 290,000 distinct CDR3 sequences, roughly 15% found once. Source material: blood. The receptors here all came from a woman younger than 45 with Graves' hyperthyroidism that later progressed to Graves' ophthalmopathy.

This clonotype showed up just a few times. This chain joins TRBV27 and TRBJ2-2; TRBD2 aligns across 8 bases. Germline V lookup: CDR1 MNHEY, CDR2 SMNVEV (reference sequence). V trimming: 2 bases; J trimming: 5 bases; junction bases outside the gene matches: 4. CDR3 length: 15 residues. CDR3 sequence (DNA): TGTGCCAGCAGTTTAAGCGGGAGTCCGACCGGGGAGCTGTTTTTT. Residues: CASSLSGSPTGELFF.

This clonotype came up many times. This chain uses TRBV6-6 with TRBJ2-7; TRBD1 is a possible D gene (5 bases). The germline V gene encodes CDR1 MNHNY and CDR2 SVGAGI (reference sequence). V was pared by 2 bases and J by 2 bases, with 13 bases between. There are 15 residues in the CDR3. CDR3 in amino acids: CASSYGVQGTYEQYF. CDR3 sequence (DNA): TGTGCCAGCAGTTACGGGGTGCAGGGCACCTACGAGCAGTACTTC.

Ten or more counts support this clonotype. The CDR3 reads CASSLTGTWHF. The CDR3 DNA sequence: TGTGCCAGCAGTCTTACCGGGACTTGGCATTTT. V usage is TRBV28 and J usage is TRBJ1-5; the D gene is possibly TRBD1 (5 bases). The germline V gene encodes CDR1 MDHEN and CDR2 SYDVKM. The CDR3 is 11 amino acids. V was cut by 5 bases and J by 15 bases, with 14 bases left in between.

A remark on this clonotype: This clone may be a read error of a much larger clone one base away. As DNA, the CDR3 is TGCAGTGCTAGGTCCTCCGGGAGTATGCCAGATACGCAGTATTTT. Translating it yields CSARSSGSMPDTQYF. This chain joins TRBV20-1 and TRBJ2-3; possible D gene TRBD2, 6 bases. The CDR3 loop spans 15 amino acids. The V and J ends lost 3 bases and 4 bases respectively, with 17 bases between them. Per germline, CDR1 DFQATT and CDR2 SNEGSKA (reference sequence).

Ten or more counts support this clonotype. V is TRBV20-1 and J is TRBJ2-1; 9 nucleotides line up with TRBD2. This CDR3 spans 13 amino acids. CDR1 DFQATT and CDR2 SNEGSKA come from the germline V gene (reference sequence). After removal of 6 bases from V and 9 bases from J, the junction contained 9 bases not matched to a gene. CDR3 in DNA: TGCAGTGCAGCGCGGGAGGGCCTGGGTGAGCAGTTCTTC. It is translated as CSAAREGLGEQFF.

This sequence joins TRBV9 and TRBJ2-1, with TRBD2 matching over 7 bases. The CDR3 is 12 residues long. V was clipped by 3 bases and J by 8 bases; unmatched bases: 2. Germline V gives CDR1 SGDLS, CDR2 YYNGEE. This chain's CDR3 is CASSAGGYEQFF. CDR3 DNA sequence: TGTGCCAGCAGCGCCGGGGGGTATGAGCAGTTCTTC.

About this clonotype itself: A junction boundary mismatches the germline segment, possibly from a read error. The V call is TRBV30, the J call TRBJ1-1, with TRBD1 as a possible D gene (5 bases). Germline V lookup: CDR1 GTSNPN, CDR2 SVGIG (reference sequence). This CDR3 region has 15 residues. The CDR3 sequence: CAGSTGAAVNTEAFF. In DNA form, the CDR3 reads TGTGCCGGGAGTACCGGGGCGGCGGTGAACACTGAAGCTTTCTTT.

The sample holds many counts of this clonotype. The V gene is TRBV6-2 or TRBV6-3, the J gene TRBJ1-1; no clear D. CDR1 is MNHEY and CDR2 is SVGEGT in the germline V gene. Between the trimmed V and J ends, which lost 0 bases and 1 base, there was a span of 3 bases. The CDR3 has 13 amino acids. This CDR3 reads CASSYSKNTEAFF. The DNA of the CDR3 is TGTGCCAGCAGTTACTCGAAGAACACTGAAGCTTTCTTT.

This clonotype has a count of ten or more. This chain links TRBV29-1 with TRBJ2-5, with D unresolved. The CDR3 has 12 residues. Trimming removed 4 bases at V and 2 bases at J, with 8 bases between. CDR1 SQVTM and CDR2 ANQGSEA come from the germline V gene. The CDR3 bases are TGCAGCGTTGCGGATCTACAAGAGACCCAGTACTTC. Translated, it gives CSVADLQETQYF.

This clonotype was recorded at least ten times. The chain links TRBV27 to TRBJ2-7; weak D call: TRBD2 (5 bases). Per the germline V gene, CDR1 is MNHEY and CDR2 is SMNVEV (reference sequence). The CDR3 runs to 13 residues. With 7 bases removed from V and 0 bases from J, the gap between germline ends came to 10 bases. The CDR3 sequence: CASTSRDSYEQYF. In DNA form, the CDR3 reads TGTGCCAGCACCTCCCGGGACTCCTACGAGCAGTACTTC.

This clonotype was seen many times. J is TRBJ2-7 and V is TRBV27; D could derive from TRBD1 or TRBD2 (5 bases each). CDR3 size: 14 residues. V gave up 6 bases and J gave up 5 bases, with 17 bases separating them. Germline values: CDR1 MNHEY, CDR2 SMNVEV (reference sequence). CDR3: CASSLRGPIDEQYF. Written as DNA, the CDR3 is TGTGCCAGCAGCTTAAGGGGACCCATTGACGAGCAGTACTTC.

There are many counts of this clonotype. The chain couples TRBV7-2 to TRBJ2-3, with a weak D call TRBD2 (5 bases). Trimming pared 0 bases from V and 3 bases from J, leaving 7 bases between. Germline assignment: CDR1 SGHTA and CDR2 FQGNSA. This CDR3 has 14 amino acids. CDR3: CASSLAGDTDTQYF. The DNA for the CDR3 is TGTGCCAGCAGCTTAGCGGGAGATACAGATACGCAGTATTTT. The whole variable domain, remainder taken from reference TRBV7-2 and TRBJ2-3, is GAGVSQSPSNKVTEKGKDVELRCDPISGHTALYWYRQSLGQGLEFLIYFQGNSAPDKSGLPSDRFSAERTGGSVSTLTIQRTQQEDSAVYLCASSLAGDTDTQYFGPGTRLTVL.

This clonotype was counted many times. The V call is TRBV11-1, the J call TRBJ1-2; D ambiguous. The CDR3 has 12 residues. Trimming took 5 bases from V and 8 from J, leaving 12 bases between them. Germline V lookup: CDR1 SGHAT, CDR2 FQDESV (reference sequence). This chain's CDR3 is CASSAGVEGYTF. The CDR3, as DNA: TGTGCCAGCAGCGCGGGCGTTGAGGGCTACACCTTC. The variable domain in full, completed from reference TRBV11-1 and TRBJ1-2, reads EAEVAQSPRYKITEKSQAVAFWCDPISGHATLYWYRQILGQGPELLVQFQDESVVDDSQLPKDRFSAERLKGVDSTLKIQPAELGDSAMYLCASSAGVEGYTFGSGTRLTVV.

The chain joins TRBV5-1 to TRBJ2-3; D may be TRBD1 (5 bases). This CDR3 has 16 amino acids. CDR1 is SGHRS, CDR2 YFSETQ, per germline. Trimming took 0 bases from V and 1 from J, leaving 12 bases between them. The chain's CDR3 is CASSLGGAPGTDTQYF. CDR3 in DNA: TGCGCCAGCAGCTTGGGTGGGGCTCCAGGCACAGATACGCAGTATTTT.

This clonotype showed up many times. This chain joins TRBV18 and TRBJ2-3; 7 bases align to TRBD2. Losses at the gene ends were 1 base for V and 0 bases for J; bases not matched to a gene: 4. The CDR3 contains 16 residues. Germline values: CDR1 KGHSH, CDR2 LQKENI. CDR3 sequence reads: CASSPLASGSTDTQYF. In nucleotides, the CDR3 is TGTGCCAGCTCACCACTCGCTAGCGGAAGCACAGATACGCAGTATTTT.

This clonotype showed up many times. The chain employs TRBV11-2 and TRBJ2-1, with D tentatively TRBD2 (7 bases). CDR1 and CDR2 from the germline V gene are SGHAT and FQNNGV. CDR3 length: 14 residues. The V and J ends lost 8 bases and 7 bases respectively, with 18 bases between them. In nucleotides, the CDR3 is TGTGCCAGCGAAAGGGGGAGGGCCATGAATGAGCAGTTCTTC. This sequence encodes CASERGRAMNEQFF.

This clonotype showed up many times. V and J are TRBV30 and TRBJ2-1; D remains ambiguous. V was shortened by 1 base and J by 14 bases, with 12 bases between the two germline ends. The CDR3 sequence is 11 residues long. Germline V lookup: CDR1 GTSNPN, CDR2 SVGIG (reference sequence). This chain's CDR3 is CAWSGSSGKFF. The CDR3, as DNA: TGTGCCTGGAGTGGCTCGTCAGGCAAGTTCTTC.

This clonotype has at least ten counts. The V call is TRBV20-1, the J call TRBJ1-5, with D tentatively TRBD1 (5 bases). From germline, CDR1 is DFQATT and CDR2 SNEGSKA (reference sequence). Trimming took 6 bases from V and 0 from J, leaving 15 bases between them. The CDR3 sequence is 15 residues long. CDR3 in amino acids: CSAPLGGNSNQPQHF. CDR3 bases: TGCAGTGCCCCACTGGGGGGAAATAGCAATCAGCCCCAGCATTTT.

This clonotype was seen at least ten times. The CDR3 loop reads CASSSMGEQYF. CDR3 nucleotide sequence: TGTGCCAGCAGTTCTATGGGCGAGCAGTACTTC. This chain uses TRBV12-3 or TRBV12-4 with TRBJ2-7; D is undetermined. The CDR3 has 11 amino acids. V shed 4 bases and J shed 6 bases, with 7 bases lying between them.

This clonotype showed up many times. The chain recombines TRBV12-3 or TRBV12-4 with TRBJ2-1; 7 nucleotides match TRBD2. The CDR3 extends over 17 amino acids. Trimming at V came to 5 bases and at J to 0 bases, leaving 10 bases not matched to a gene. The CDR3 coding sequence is TGTGCCAGCAGTCCGGGACTAACCTTTAACTCCTACAATGAGCAGTTCTTC. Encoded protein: CASSPGLTFNSYNEQFF.

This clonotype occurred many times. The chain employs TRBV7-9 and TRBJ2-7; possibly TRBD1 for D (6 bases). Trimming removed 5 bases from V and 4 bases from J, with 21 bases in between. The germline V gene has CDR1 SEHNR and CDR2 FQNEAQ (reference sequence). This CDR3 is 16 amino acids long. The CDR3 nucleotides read TGTGCCAGCAGCCCCGTTGGGCAGGGGAAGCCGTACGAGCAGTACTTC. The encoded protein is CASSPVGQGKPYEQYF. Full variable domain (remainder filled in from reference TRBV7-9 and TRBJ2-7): DTGVSQNPRHKITKRGQNVTFRCDPISEHNRLYWYRQTLGQGPEFLTYFQNEAQLEKSRLLSDRFSAERPKGSFSTLEIQRTEQGDSAMYLCASSPVGQGKPYEQYFGPGTRLTVT.